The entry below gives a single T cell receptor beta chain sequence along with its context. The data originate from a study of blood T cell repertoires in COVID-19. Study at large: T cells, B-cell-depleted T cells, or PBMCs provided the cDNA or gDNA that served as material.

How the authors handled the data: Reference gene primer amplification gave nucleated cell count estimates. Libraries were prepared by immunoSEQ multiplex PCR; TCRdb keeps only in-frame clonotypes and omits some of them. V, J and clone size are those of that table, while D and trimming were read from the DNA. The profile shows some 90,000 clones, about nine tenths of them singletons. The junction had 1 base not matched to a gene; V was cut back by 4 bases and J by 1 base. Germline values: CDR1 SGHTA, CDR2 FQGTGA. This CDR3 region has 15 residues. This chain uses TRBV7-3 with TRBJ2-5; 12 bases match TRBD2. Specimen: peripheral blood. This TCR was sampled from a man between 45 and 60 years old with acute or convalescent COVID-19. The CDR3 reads CASSSGLAGQETQYF. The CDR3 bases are TGTGCCAGCAGCTCGGGACTAGCGGGCCAAGAGACCCAGTACTTC.